This paragraph reports one TCR beta chain. No antigen is known for it. PCR was performed using 60 Vbeta and 13 Jbeta primers. The repertoire was sequenced with immunoSEQ multiplex PCR; TCRdb's copy has only in-frame clones and lacks some. The sample has around 91,000 clones; around 78% are singletons. The data are from a study of cytomegalovirus exposure and HLA in healthy donors. Whole-study context: A prior analysis found about 120 million unique TCR beta sequences from 150 million to 200 million T cells. Study findings and constraints: Later on, a genetic analysis was performed. It linked a missense variant in DCLRE1C with V- and J-gene trimming of TCR beta. The dataset shows that most TCR sequences were rare, while some public TCRs occurred in many donors. CMV antigen specificity was confirmed in vitro for a few CMV-associated chains.

Germline assignment: CDR1 MGHDK and CDR2 SYGVNS. The CDR3 has 14 amino acids. V gave up 7 bases and J gave up 5 bases, with 15 bases separating them. The V call is TRBV25-1, the J call TRBJ2-1, with D tentatively TRBD2 (5 bases). Sequencing was carried out using PBMCs. The sequence was obtained from a male donor in good health and CMV-seropositive. The CDR3 nucleotides are TGTGCCAGCACGGCCGGAGGCCTGGACAATGAGCAGTTCTTC. This gives the protein CASTAGGLDNEQFF.